The 12 T cell receptor beta chains in this list originate from one sample, sequenced in a study of T cell responses to AZD1222 COVID-19 vaccine. Sequencing was performed with immunoSEQ multiplex PCR; in TCRdb, only in-frame clones are kept and a portion is missing. Of 100,000 to 150,000 clones in the sample, approximately 86% were seen once. Source: peripheral blood, taken on day 0 of AZD1222 vaccination. The receptors stem from an adult in good health.

The rearrangement uses TRBV27 and TRBJ1-5; D remains unclear. CDR3 length equals 13 residues. Germline lookup yields CDR1 MNHEY and CDR2 SMNVEV (reference sequence). V lost 2 bases and J 7 bases, leaving 9 bases between the germline ends. Written as DNA, the CDR3 is TGTGCCAGCAGTTTACTGGGTAACCAGCCCCAGCATTTT. This gives the protein CASSLLGNQPQHF.

V and J are TRBV19 and TRBJ1-6, with D possibly matching TRBD1 (6 bases). Between the trimmed V and J ends, which lost 6 bases and 10 bases, there was a span of 13 bases. Germline V gene data show CDR1 as LNHDA and CDR2 as SQIVND (reference sequence). The CDR3 sequence is 13 residues long. The CDR3 loop reads CASSLTGRSPLHF. The CDR3 DNA is TGTGCCAGTAGCTTGACAGGACGCTCACCCCTCCACTTT.

This chain uses TRBV28 with TRBJ2-1, with TRBD1 matching 9 bases. Looked up from germline, CDR1 is MDHEN and CDR2 is SYDVKM. CDR3 length equals 13 residues. Trimming took 3 bases from V and 12 from J; bases not matched to a gene: 6. The CDR3 DNA sequence: TGTGCCAGCAGTTTTACAGGGGGCGGGTGGCAGTTCTTC. The encoded protein is CASSFTGGGWQFF.

This clone was seen ten or more times. The rearrangement links TRBV7-9 to TRBJ1-2, with D unresolved. This CDR3 comprises 15 residues. Trimming stripped 2 bases from V and 4 bases from J, with 14 bases between. Germline V gives CDR1 SEHNR, CDR2 FQNEAQ (reference sequence). CDR3 nucleotides: TGTGCCAGCAGCTTAATGGGGTTCTCCCCCTATGGCTACACCTTC. Its protein product is CASSLMGFSPYGYTF.

The CDR3 DNA reads TGTGCCAGCAGGAAACAGGGGGCTCTTTGGAATTCACCCCTCCACTTT. It yields the protein CASRKQGALWNSPLHF. The chain is built from TRBV2 and TRBJ1-6, with 9 bases aligning to TRBD1. Trimming removed 6 bases from V and 7 bases from J; junction bases left unmatched: 10. The CDR3 spans 16 residues. Looked up from germline, CDR1 is SNHLY and CDR2 is FYNNEI.

This clone was detected once. The chain combines TRBV7-9 with TRBJ2-2, with D unresolved. The CDR3 has 17 residues. V was cut by 3 bases and J by 2 bases, with 16 bases left in between. Germline lookup yields CDR1 SEHNR and CDR2 FQNEAQ (reference sequence). The CDR3 sequence is CASSLAFELSNTGELFF. DNA of the CDR3: TGTGCCAGCAGCTTGGCCTTTGAACTGAGTAACACCGGGGAGCTGTTTTTT. Together with reference TRBV7-9 and TRBJ2-2, the CDR3 gives the full variable domain: DTGVSQNPRHKITKRGQNVTFRCDPISEHNRLYWYRQTLGQGPEFLTYFQNEAQLEKSRLLSDRFSAERPKGSFSTLEIQRTEQGDSAMYLCASSLAFELSNTGELFFGEGSRLTVL.

The V gene is TRBV4-2, the J gene TRBJ1-1; D gene unclear. Germline-derived CDR1 and CDR2 are LGHNA and YNFKEQ. CDR3 length: 14 residues. The V end lost 0 bases, the J end lost 0 bases, and 5 bases lay between the germline ends. The CDR3 DNA reads as TGTGCCAGCAGCCAAGATAAAATGAACACTGAAGCTTTCTTT. It translates to CASSQDKMNTEAFF.

This chain joins TRBV5-1 and TRBJ1-4; the D gene is possibly TRBD1 (5 bases). Germline V gives CDR1 SGHRS, CDR2 YFSETQ. Trimming shortened V by 2 bases and J by 0 bases, and 11 bases separated the two germline ends. There are 16 residues in the CDR3. This CDR3 reads CASSFSQGATNEKLFF. The CDR3 bases are TGCGCCAGCAGCTTTTCGCAGGGTGCAACTAATGAAAAACTGTTTTTT.

This rearrangement joins TRBV3-1 (or the pseudogene TRBV3-2) to TRBJ1-1; no clear D. The germline gives CDR1 LGHDT, CDR2 YNNKEL (reference sequence). The CDR3 has 12 residues. Trimming took off 7 bases at V and 1 base at J, with 7 bases between the two ends. CDR3 amino acids: CASTRENTEAFF. The CDR3 DNA reads TGTGCCAGCACCCGGGAGAACACTGAAGCTTTCTTT.

The chain has TRBV19 and TRBJ2-1; 9 nucleotides align to TRBD1. The CDR3 runs 15 residues. Germline CDR1 and CDR2: LNHDA and SQIVND (reference sequence). Germline trimming cut 5 bases from V and 4 bases from J; bases unmatched to any gene: 6. The CDR3 protein is CASSGKGQGYNEQFF. CDR3 sequence (DNA): TGTGCCAGTAGTGGAAAGGGACAGGGATACAATGAGCAGTTCTTC.

This clone was counted once. The rearrangement joins TRBV28 to TRBJ1-2; D not certain. V was cut by 1 base and J by 7 bases, with 13 bases left in between. CDR3 length: 14 amino acids. CDR1 and CDR2 from the germline V gene are MDHEN and SYDVKM. The CDR3 reads CASSLSGPPAGYTF. The DNA for the CDR3 is TGTGCCAGCAGTTTATCCGGGCCTCCCGCTGGCTACACCTTC.

The genes are TRBV18 and TRBJ1-4; D gene uncertain. The germline V gene encodes CDR1 KGHSH and CDR2 LQKENI. The CDR3 is 14 residues long. V was cut by 4 bases and J by 2 bases, with 8 bases left in between. The CDR3 DNA follows: TGTGCCAGCTCACAGACGAGCACTAATGAAAAACTGTTTTTT. Its protein is CASSQTSTNEKLFF.